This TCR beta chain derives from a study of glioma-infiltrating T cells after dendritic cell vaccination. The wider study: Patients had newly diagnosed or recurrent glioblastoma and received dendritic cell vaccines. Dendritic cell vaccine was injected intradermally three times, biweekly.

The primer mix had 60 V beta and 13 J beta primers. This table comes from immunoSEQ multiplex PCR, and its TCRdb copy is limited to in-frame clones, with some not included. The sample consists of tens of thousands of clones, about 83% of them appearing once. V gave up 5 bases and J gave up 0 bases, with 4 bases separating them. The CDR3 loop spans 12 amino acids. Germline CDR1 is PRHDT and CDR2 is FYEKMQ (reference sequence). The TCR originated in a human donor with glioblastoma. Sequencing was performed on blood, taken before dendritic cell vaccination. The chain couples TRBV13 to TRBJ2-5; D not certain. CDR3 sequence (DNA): TGTGCCAGCAGCCCTTACCAAGAGACCCAGTACTTC. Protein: CASSPYQETQYF.